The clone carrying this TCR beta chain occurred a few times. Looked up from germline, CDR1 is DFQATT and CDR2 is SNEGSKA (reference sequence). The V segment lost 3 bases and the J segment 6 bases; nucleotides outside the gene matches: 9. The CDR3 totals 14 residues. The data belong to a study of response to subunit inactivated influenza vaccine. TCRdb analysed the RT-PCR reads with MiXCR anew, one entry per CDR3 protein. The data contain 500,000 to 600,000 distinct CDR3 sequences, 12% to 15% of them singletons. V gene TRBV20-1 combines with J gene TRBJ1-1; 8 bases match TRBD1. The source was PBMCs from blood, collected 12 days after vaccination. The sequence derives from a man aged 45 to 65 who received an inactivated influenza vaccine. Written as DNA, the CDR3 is TGCAGTGCTAGGGCCCCAGGGGGCACGGCTGAAGCTTTCTTT. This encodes CSARAPGGTAEAFF.